Described below is a single T cell receptor beta chain sequence and its context. The antigen is undetermined. Germline CDR1 PRHDT, CDR2 FYEKMQ (reference sequence). J was trimmed by 0 bases and V by 0 bases; bases with no gene match: 3. The CDR3 spans 18 residues. Method: immunoSEQ multiplex PCR; TCRdb's copy keeps in-frame clones and lacks some. This repertoire shows fewer than 400,000 clones, about 74% found once; its top ten account for 10%. This specimen comes from a study of shared clonotypes between healthy human individuals. General observations from the study: Naive subsets tended to show greater estimated richness than memory subsets.

In the CD4+ fraction, cells were divided into CD45RA+ naive and CD45RA-negative memory subsets. The receptor was isolated from a young man in good health. Sequenced input: memory CD4+ T cells sorted from blood. As for subset: CD45RA-negative fraction. The chain links TRBV13 to TRBJ2-6, with 9 bases fitting TRBD2. CDR3: CASSLGRAGGSGANVLTF. In nucleotides, the CDR3 is TGTGCCAGCAGCTTAGGCCGAGCGGGAGGCTCTGGGGCCAACGTCCTGACTTTC.